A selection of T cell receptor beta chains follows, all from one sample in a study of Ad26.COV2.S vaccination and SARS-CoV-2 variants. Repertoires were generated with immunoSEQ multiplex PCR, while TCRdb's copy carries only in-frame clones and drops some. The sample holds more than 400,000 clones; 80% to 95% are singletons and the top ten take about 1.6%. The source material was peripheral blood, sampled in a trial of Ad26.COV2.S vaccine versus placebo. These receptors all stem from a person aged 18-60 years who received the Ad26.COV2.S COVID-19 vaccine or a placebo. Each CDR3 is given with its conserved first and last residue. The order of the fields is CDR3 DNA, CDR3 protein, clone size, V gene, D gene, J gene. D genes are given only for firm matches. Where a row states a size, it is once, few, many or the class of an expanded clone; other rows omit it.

TGTGCCAGCACCTCAAACCCGGATGCAGAGACCCAGTACTTC CASTSNPDAETQYF - TRBV9 - TRBJ2-5
TGCGCCAGCAGCTTGGTAGGAACTCTCGCGGATACGCAGTATTTT CASSLVGTLADTQYF - TRBV5-1 - TRBJ2-3
TGTGCCAGCAGCGTAGAAGCTAGCGGGAATGAGCAGTTCTTC CASSVEASGNEQFF - TRBV9 TRBD2 TRBJ2-1
TGTGCCACCAGTGATCCGAGACAGGGCCCAGATACGCAGTATTTT CATSDPRQGPDTQYF - TRBV24-1 TRBD1 TRBJ2-3
TGCAGCGTTGGGGTCGTGGGGACCGGGGAGCTGTTTTTT CSVGVVGTGELFF - TRBV29-1 - TRBJ2-2
TGTGCCAGCACGTCTTCCCAGGGCCAACCCCAGCATTTT CASTSSQGQPQHF - TRBV21-1 - TRBJ1-5
TGTGCCAGCAGCCAACGACGGGAAAAACTGTTTTTT CASSQRREKLFF once TRBV3-1/TRBV3-2 - TRBJ1-4
TGTGCCAGCAGCCAAGATTCGGCGACACAAACGGAGACCCAGTACTTC CASSQDSATQTETQYF - TRBV4-2 - TRBJ2-5
TGTGCCATCAGTGTTGAACGGGGCAATCAGCCCCAGCATTTT CAISVERGNQPQHF - TRBV10-3 - TRBJ1-5
TGTGCCAGCAGCTTGGAACAGTCCCACACCATATATTTT CASSLEQSHTIYF - TRBV5-5 - TRBJ1-3
TGTGCCAGCAGTACCGGGACAGGGGGCGAGCAGTACTTC CASSTGTGGEQYF once TRBV27 TRBD1 TRBJ2-7
TGCGCCAGCAGCTTGGCCTCAAAGGATTCACCCCTCCACTTT CASSLASKDSPLHF - TRBV5-1 - TRBJ1-6
TGTGCCAGCAGCCCAATCGGGGGCCTCACCGGGGAGCTGTTTTTT CASSPIGGLTGELFF - TRBV3-1/TRBV3-2 - TRBJ2-2
TGTGCCAGCTCACCACCGGCTTCAGGGATGAACACTGAAGCTTTCTTT CASSPPASGMNTEAFF few TRBV18 - TRBJ1-1
TGTGCCTGGAGTGTGGGTGGGGGTCCCGCAAACACCATATATTTT CAWSVGGGPANTIYF - TRBV30 - TRBJ1-3
TGTGCCAGCAGTTTTACCCTAGCGGGGCCTCAAGAGACCCAGTACTTC CASSFTLAGPQETQYF - TRBV28 TRBD2 TRBJ2-5
TGTGCCAGCAGTTTGGTTCGGGGGCTCGAGCAGTACTTC CASSLVRGLEQYF - TRBV12-3/TRBV12-4 - TRBJ2-7
TGTGCCAGCAGCCCTAGCTCAGGTATCAACACTGAAGCTTTCTTT CASSPSSGINTEAFF once TRBV7-9 - TRBJ1-1
TGTGCCACCAGTGATTGGGGAGACTATGGCTACACCTTC CATSDWGDYGYTF once TRBV24-1 - TRBJ1-2
TGTGCCAGCAGTTCCCGCGGGGGTTCATCCTACAATGAGCAGTTCTTC CASSSRGGSSYNEQFF - TRBV6-6 TRBD2 TRBJ2-1
TGTGCCAGTACCCCTCTAGCGGGGATTGCAGATACGCAGTATTTT CASTPLAGIADTQYF - TRBV19 TRBD2 TRBJ2-3
TGTGCCAGCAGCTGGGGCGGGGCCGCAACCTACAATGAGCAGTTCTTC CASSWGGAATYNEQFF - TRBV5-4 - TRBJ2-1
TGTGCCTGGAGTCCAGGGGGCGCCCTCAAAGAGACCCAGTACTTC CAWSPGGALKETQYF - TRBV30 TRBD1 TRBJ2-5
TGTGCCAGTAGTGCCCCAGGGGTTAGTCAGCCCCAGCATTTT CASSAPGVSQPQHF few TRBV19 - TRBJ1-5
TGTGCCAGCAGCCAAGACCGTGCCTCTTCGGGATACGATGGCTACACCTTC CASSQDRASSGYDGYTF - TRBV3-1/TRBV3-2 - TRBJ1-2
TGTGCCAGCAGTTTATATCCCGCCGGGACAGGGATGGGCGGCTACACCTTC CASSLYPAGTGMGGYTF - TRBV27 TRBD1 TRBJ1-2
TGCGCCAGCAGCCAAGATCTGCGAGCGGGGCTCCCCGGGGAGCTGTTTTTT CASSQDLRAGLPGELFF - TRBV4-3 TRBD2 TRBJ2-2
TGTGCCAGCAGCGTTGGGCCAGGAGCTAACTATGGCTACACCTTC CASSVGPGANYGYTF - TRBV9 - TRBJ1-2
TGTGCCAGCAGCAAAGACTCGGGACTAGTCACCAAAAACATTCAGTACTTC CASSKDSGLVTKNIQYF - TRBV21-1 - TRBJ2-4